These T cell receptor beta chains were read from a single sample in a study of blood T cell repertoires in COVID-19. Clones were read by immunoSEQ multiplex PCR, and TCRdb kept only the in-frame ones, dropping some. The table has about 670,000 clones, 75% to 90% seen once. The sequenced sample consisted of peripheral blood. These receptors all stem from a woman between 18 and 30 years old with acute or convalescent COVID-19. The CDR3 runs from the conserved cysteine through the conserved F or W.

cdr3_aa j_call v_call
CASSPGWEMNTEAFF TRBJ1-1 TRBV18
CASSYSTAGIREAFF TRBJ1-1 TRBV6-6
CAWVPGLAFQETQYF TRBJ2-5 TRBV30
CASDPPGQGAVTQYF TRBJ2-3 TRBV6-5
CATSGAGRMSETQYF TRBJ2-5 TRBV24-1
CAPLLWGLYNEQFF TRBJ2-1 TRBV27
CASSQDPAGGGYATGELFF TRBJ2-2 TRBV4-3
CASSPRAGGTDTQYF TRBJ2-3 TRBV7-9
CASTASGSYNSPLHF TRBJ1-6 TRBV6-5
CAWTNRDMGGYTF TRBJ1-2 TRBV30
CASSYSAQGALDGYTF TRBJ1-2 TRBV6-5
CAILLQGSVTEAFF TRBJ1-1 TRBV19
CASSQEGYRAYGYTF TRBJ1-2 TRBV3-1/TRBV3-2
CAWSVVDPRRDEQFF TRBJ2-1 TRBV30
CASSLGRDTQYF TRBJ2-3 TRBV5-4
CASSRGIGGESVEQYF TRBJ2-7 TRBV3-1/TRBV3-2
CAWSRQGDPGRDEQFF TRBJ2-1 TRBV30
CASSLTGGDGYTF TRBJ1-2 TRBV12-3/TRBV12-4
CASSQDDLGPSYEQYF TRBJ2-7 TRBV3-1/TRBV3-2
CASSRTGVEPQHF TRBJ1-5 TRBV19
CASSPIIGLTGGTEAFF TRBJ1-1 TRBV27
CATSDFILPGEQYF TRBJ2-7 TRBV24-1
CASSAHYSNQPQHF TRBJ1-5 TRBV2
CASSTQKTVANYGYTF TRBJ1-2 TRBV19
CASSLLGQDYGYTF TRBJ1-2 TRBV5-1
CASSSGQSNRSPLHF TRBJ1-6 TRBV5-8
CASSPPGLSSYEQYF TRBJ2-7 TRBV13
CASSLALAGGDKQFF TRBJ2-1 TRBV11-2
CASGWTDRGYNEQFF TRBJ2-1 TRBV12-5
CASSTHHRGSQPQHF TRBJ1-5 TRBV28
CAWSVSDREKLFF TRBJ1-4 TRBV30
CASSLVGTGSNNQPQHF TRBJ1-5 TRBV27
CARVAVNEKLFF TRBJ1-4 TRBV21-1
CAWVTGGRGYTF TRBJ1-2 TRBV30
CASSPPRGQGPVGGYTF TRBJ1-2 TRBV18
CASSLEGLNTEAFF TRBJ1-1 TRBV27
CASSFHQRENTGELFF TRBJ2-2 TRBV5-1
CASSVSTGQGSPLHF TRBJ1-6 TRBV2
CASTNGTAATYEQYF TRBJ2-7 TRBV19
CASRSGGYNEQFF TRBJ2-1 TRBV7-8
CSDSGGYTF TRBJ1-2 TRBV20-1
CASRPSQGEWYEQYF TRBJ2-7 TRBV6-5
CSMGGDQPQHF TRBJ1-5 TRBV20-1